The source of this TCR beta chain is a study of cytomegalovirus exposure and HLA in healthy donors. The CDR3 consists of 19 residues. V gave up 6 bases and J gave up 5 bases, with 32 bases separating them. Germline CDR1 and CDR2: SNHLY and FYNNEI. The PCR ran on 60 Vbeta and 13 Jbeta primers. Profiled with immunoSEQ multiplex PCR; TCRdb holds only in-frame clones, not every one. The sample holds roughly 120,000 clones, 76% seen once. This receptor was identified in a man aged 50-59 years in good health and CMV-seronegative. Sequences were obtained from PBMCs. The chain combines TRBV2 with TRBJ2-7; tentatively, D is TRBD2 (5 bases). The CDR3 is CASRAPPLGSALGENEQYF. DNA for the CDR3: TGTGCCAGCAGGGCGCCTCCCCTGGGAAGCGCCCTCGGGGAAAACGAGCAGTACTTC. Supplemented by reference TRBV2 and TRBJ2-7, the full variable domain reads EPEVTQTPSHQVTQMGQEVILRCVPISNHLYFYWYRQILGQKVEFLVSFYNNEISEKSEIFDDQFSVERPDGSNFTLKIRSTKLEDSAMYFCASRAPPLGSALGENEQYFGPGTRLTVT.